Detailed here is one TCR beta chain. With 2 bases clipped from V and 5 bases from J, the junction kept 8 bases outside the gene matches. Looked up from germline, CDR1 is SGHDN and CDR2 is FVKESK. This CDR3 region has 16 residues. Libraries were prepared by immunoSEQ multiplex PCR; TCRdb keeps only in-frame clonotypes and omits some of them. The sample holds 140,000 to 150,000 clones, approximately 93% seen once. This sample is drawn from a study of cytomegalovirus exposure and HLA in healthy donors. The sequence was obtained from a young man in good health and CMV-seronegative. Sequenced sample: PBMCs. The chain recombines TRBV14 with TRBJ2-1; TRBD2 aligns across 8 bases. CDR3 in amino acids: CASSQRGTSPDNEQFF. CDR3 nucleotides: TGTGCCAGCAGCCAACGAGGGACTAGTCCTGACAATGAGCAGTTCTTC.